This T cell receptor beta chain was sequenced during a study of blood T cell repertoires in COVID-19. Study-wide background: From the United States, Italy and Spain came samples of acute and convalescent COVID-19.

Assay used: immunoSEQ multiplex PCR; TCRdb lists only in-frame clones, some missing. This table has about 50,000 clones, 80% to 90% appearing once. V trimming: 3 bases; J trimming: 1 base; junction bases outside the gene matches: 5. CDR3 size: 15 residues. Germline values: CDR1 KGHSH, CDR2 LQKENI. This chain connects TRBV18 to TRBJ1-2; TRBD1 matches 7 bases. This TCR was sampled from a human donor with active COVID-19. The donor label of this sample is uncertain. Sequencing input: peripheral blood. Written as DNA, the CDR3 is TGTGCCAGCTCACCGGGACAGAGTGGTAACTATGGCTACACCTTC. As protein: CASSPGQSGNYGYTF.